This TCR beta chain was recovered during a study of blood T cell repertoires in COVID-19 (dated by TCRdb to 2018 to 2021). Turning to the overall study: Samples covering the acute and convalescent phases of COVID-19 were provided by collaborators in the United States, Italy and Spain. The prospective study material was composed of cDNA or gDNA derived from T cells, B-cell-depleted T cells, or PBMCs. Deeply sampled blood TCRbeta repertoires from subjects exposed to, actively infected with, or recovered from COVID-19 were included in the dataset. The repertoires were made available in a free public database intended to serve as a resource for research on the immune response to SARS-CoV-2. The samples were drawn from two sources: the first 160 participants of the ongoing ImmuneRACE study, and 1,000 to 1,500 subjects contributed by 6 global collaborators. The sample metadata nearly always contained a de-identified subject ID, COVID-19 status, age in years and sex. Where available, HLA class I and class II types were obtained from metadata supplied by the sample provider rather than from assay-based typing. The paper as a whole reports these results and caveats: The amount of clinical and demographic metadata varied by source and participant and was provided uncurated.

The CDR3 holds 14 amino acids from the cysteine to the phenylalanine. Solely the CDR3 DNA is kept, with 42 bases framed from the first base. The germline V gene yields MDHEN for CDR1 and SYDVKM for CDR2. V is trimmed back by 5 bases and J by 10 bases, and the junction contains 7 bases that no gene match accounts for. Whole blood was collected in K2EDTA tubes by collaborating institutions according to the institutions' own protocols. For TCRbeta analysis, collaborator samples were shipped as frozen whole blood, as isolated PBMCs, or as DNA extracted from either sample type. The immunoSEQ Assay, a bias-controlled multiplex PCR, was used to amplify TCRbeta CDR3 regions from genomic DNA. The paper's data handling went like this. The number of nucleated cells in each sample was estimated by amplification of reference gene primers within the assay. To quantify the absolute abundance of each unique TCRbeta CDR3 rearrangement, sequence reads were collapsed and filtered. For each sample, productive Simpson clonality was calculated as the square root of Simpson's diversity index across productive rearrangements. TCRdb retrieved this table from immuneACCESS and kept in-frame rearrangements only. Not all clones are present; in checked studies, unresolved V genes account for under half, and no reason is known for the remainder. Clone size and the V and J calls come from that table; the DNA yielded D and trimming. The sample profile shows some 83,000 clones; around 80% of them were found once. 20% to 25% of the sample rests with the top ten.

Points on this clone: Its recognized antigen is unknown. No much larger clone is present one base from it, and per-base qualities are unavailable.

The sample comprised peripheral blood. The source is a human donor in a cohort sampled during active COVID-19. The chain uses TRBV28 and TRBJ1-6, with 8 bases in between that match TRBD1. The DNA sequence is given as TGTGCCAGCAGTATCGGACAGGGTTGGTCACCCCTCCACTTT. This encodes CASSIGQGWSPLHF.